This T cell receptor beta chain is from a study of early T cells in non-severe SARS-CoV-2 infection. Across the whole study: The sequenced material was bulk RNA from unsorted whole blood, and its chains were unpaired.

CDR1 is SGHTA and CDR2 is FQGTGA in the germline V gene. The ends lost 5 bases at V and 10 bases at J; junction bases unmatched: 9. The CDR3 extends over 13 amino acids. The library protocol tagged individual cDNA molecules with unique molecular identifiers. In TCRdb, the 5' RACE reads were re-called with MiXCR into one record per CDR3 protein. Of about 61,000 distinct CDR3 sequences listed, about 11% are singletons. A note on this clonotype: Its specificity is unknown.

Study-wide results and caveats: VDJdb matching, biased toward anti-spike CD8 responses, missed private and CD4 specificities.

This chain joins TRBV7-3 and TRBJ1-1; 8 bases line up with TRBD1. Source: whole blood, taken at baseline. This sequence was found in an adult who was a healthcare worker with PCR-confirmed SARS-CoV-2 infection or an uninfected control (not recorded which). The donor label of this sample is uncertain. In DNA form, the CDR3 reads TGTGCCAGCAGCCCCGTGACAGGGGTGCCAGCTTTCTTT. This sequence encodes CASSPVTGVPAFF.